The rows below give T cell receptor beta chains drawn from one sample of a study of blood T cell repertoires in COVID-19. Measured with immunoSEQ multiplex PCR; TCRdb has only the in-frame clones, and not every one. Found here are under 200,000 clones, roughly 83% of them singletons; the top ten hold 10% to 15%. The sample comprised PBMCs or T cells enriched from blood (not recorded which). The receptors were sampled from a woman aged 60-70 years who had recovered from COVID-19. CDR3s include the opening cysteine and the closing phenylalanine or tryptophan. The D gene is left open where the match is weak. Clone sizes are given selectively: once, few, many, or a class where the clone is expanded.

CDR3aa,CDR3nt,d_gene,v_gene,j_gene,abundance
CAWSVLGGEYEQYF,TGTGCCTGGAGTGTACTTGGGGGGGAGTACGAGCAGTACTTC,TRBD2,TRBV30,TRBJ2-7,NA
CAWSGLTNQYF,TGTGCCTGGAGTGGTTTGACTAACCAGTACTTC,NA,TRBV30,TRBJ2-5,NA
CASSQQGAEQYF,TGTGCCAGCAGTCAACAGGGGGCTGAGCAGTACTTC,TRBD1,TRBV2,TRBJ2-7,NA
CAWSASTWETQYF,TGTGCCTGGAGTGCCTCGACATGGGAGACCCAGTACTTC,NA,TRBV30,TRBJ2-5,once
CASSLMAGSYNEQFF,TGTGCCAGCAGCTTAATGGCAGGCTCCTACAATGAGCAGTTCTTC,NA,TRBV7-2,TRBJ2-1,NA
CASSYYYGYTF,TGTGCCAGCAGCTACTACTATGGCTACACCTTC,NA,TRBV7-9,TRBJ1-2,once
CASSESGGRDEQFF,TGCGCCAGCAGCGAGAGCGGGGGGCGCGATGAGCAGTTCTTC,TRBD2,TRBV5-1,TRBJ2-1,NA
CASSPQGYGYTF,TGTGCCAGCAGTCCACAGGGCTATGGCTACACCTTC,NA,TRBV2,TRBJ1-2,NA
CASSDSSNQPQHF,TGTGCCAGCAGTGATAGCAGCAATCAGCCCCAGCATTTT,NA,TRBV28,TRBJ1-5,NA
CASSYSTGAETQYF,TGTGCCAGCAGTTACTCGACAGGTGCCGAGACCCAGTACTTC,NA,TRBV6-6,TRBJ2-5,NA
CASSQETANTEAFF,TGTGCCAGCAGCCAAGAGACAGCGAACACTGAAGCTTTCTTT,NA,TRBV14,TRBJ1-1,NA
CASSRTSGAPNYNEQFF,TGCGCCAGCAGCCGGACTAGCGGGGCTCCCAACTACAATGAGCAGTTCTTC,TRBD2,TRBV4-1,TRBJ2-1,NA
CASSLGGSMNTEAFF,TGTGCCAGCAGCTTAGGCGGGTCTATGAACACTGAAGCTTTCTTT,NA,TRBV11-2,TRBJ1-1,NA
CASPAPSYEQYF,TGTGCCAGCCCTGCGCCGTCCTACGAGCAGTACTTC,NA,TRBV6-5,TRBJ2-7,NA
CASSLSGGADTQYF,TGTGCCAGCAGCTTAAGTGGGGGCGCAGATACGCAGTATTTT,NA,TRBV7-3,TRBJ2-3,NA
CASSQGAGSYGYTF,TGTGCCAGCAGCCAAGGCGCAGGGTCGTATGGCTACACCTTC,NA,TRBV16,TRBJ1-2,NA
CASSQEGTNTEAFF,TGTGCCAGCAGCCAAGAGGGCACAAACACTGAAGCTTTCTTT,NA,TRBV4-2,TRBJ1-1,once
CASSPQGSSEAFF,TGTGCCAGCAGCCCACAGGGGAGTTCTGAAGCTTTCTTT,TRBD1,TRBV5-4,TRBJ1-1,NA
CASSPRTGVQPQHF,TGTGCCAGCAGTCCAAGGACAGGGGTGCAGCCCCAGCATTTT,TRBD1,TRBV6-5,TRBJ1-5,NA
CASSPQRETQYF,TGTGCCAGCAGCCCCCAGCGAGAGACCCAGTACTTC,NA,TRBV11-2,TRBJ2-5,NA
CASSSTGAGSYNEQFF,TGTGCCAGCAGCTCCACAGGGGCGGGCTCCTACAATGAGCAGTTCTTC,TRBD1,TRBV7-9,TRBJ2-1,once
CASSVGQAINQPQHF,TGTGCCAGCAGCGTAGGGCAGGCAATCAATCAGCCCCAGCATTTT,NA,TRBV9,TRBJ1-5,NA